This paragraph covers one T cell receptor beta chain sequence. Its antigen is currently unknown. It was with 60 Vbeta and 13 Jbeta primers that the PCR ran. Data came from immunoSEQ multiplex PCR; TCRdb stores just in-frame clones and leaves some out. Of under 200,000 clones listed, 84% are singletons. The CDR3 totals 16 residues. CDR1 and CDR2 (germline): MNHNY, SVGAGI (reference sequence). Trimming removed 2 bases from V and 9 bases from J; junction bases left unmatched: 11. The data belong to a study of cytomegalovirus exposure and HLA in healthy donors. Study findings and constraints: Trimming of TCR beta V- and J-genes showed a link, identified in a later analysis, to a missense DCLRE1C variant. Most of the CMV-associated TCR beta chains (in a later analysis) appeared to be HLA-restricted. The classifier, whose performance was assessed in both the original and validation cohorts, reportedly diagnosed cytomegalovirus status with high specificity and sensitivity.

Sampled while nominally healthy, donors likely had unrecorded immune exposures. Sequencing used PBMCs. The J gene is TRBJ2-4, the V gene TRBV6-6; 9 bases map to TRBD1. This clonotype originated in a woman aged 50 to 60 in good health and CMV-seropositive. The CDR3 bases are TGTGCCAGCAGTTACGGACAGGGGTCACCCTCCGGCATTCAGTACTTC. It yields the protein CASSYGQGSPSGIQYF.